This entry lists 4 T cell receptor beta chains sequenced from one sample in a study of blood T cell repertoires in COVID-19. The method was immunoSEQ multiplex PCR; TCRdb's version includes in-frame clones alone and lacks a portion of them. The sample yields about 280,000 clones, 90% seen once. The sequencing sample was made of PBMCs or T cells enriched from blood (not recorded which). The receptors stem from a woman aged 18-29 years with acute COVID-19.

The rearrangement links TRBV13 to TRBJ2-7; maybe TRBD1 (6 bases). V shed 0 bases and J shed 0 bases, with 12 bases lying between them. Germline V gene sequence: CDR1 PRHDT, CDR2 FYEKMQ (reference sequence). The CDR3 runs 16 residues. The CDR3 DNA reads TGTGCCAGCAGCTTAGGAGGGACACTAAGCTCCTACGAGCAGTACTTC. It is translated as CASSLGGTLSSYEQYF.

This clone was counted once. This rearrangement joins TRBV19 to TRBJ1-2, with TRBD1 matching 9 bases. There are 15 residues in the CDR3. The V segment lost 4 bases and the J segment 6 bases; nucleotides outside the gene matches: 9. Germline V gene data show CDR1 as LNHDA and CDR2 as SQIVND (reference sequence). The CDR3 nucleotides read TGTGCCAGTAGTAGGGACAGGGAAAGGTTCGATGGCTACACCTTC. Its protein is CASSRDRERFDGYTF.

The chain combines TRBV7-9 with TRBJ2-5; 9 bases are shared with TRBD2. Trimming removed 0 bases from V and 4 bases from J; junction bases left unmatched: 15. The CDR3 has 19 amino acids. Germline V gives CDR1 SEHNR, CDR2 FQNEAQ (reference sequence). For the CDR3, the DNA is TGTGCCAGCAGCTTAGCGCTAGTATTTAGCGGGAGAGGAGGAGAGACCCAGTACTTC. Encoded protein: CASSLALVFSGRGGETQYF.

This clone appeared a few times. The CDR3 loop is CASSEGTANTGELFF. Here the CDR3 DNA reads TGTGCCAGCAGTGAGGGGACAGCGAACACCGGGGAGCTGTTTTTT. The rearrangement links TRBV6-4 to TRBJ2-2; 7 nucleotides agree with TRBD1. Germline assignment: CDR1 MRHNA and CDR2 SNTAGT. This CDR3 comprises 15 residues. V lost 3 bases to trimming and J lost 0 bases; unmatched junction nucleotides: 1.